These 5 T cell receptor beta chains came from one sample sequenced in a study of technical replicates of blood from several donors. Clones were read by immunoSEQ multiplex PCR, and TCRdb kept only the in-frame ones, dropping some. The sample holds roughly 40,000 clones; 95% to 97% are singletons and the top ten take about 0.37%. Specimen: T cells isolated from PBMCs. These receptors originate from a human donor in good health.

The chain joins TRBV18 to TRBJ2-1; 8 bases are shared with TRBD1. With 3 bases clipped from V and 6 bases from J, the junction kept 7 bases outside the gene matches. The CDR3 covers 15 residues. Per the germline V gene, CDR1 is KGHSH and CDR2 is LQKENI. The CDR3 here is CASSPAGGDSNEQFF. Here the CDR3 DNA reads TGTGCCAGCTCACCGGCAGGGGGCGATTCCAATGAGCAGTTCTTC.

The rearrangement links TRBV18 to TRBJ1-2, with unresolved D. Trimming pared 1 base from V and 0 bases from J, leaving 9 bases between. The CDR3 runs 15 residues. CDR1 is KGHSH and CDR2 is LQKENI in the germline V gene. The CDR3 bases are TGTGCCAGCTCACCACGACAAGGTACTAACTATGGCTACACCTTC. As protein: CASSPRQGTNYGYTF.

The chain has TRBV11-2 and TRBJ2-7, with 8 positions matching TRBD1. Trimming took 0 bases from V and 6 from J; bases not matched to a gene: 7. The CDR3 is made up of 15 amino acids. The V gene's germline CDR1 is SGHAT and CDR2 FQNNGV. The CDR3 loop is CASSLEAGGSGEQYF. CDR3 in DNA: TGTGCCAGCAGCTTAGAGGCAGGGGGCTCTGGCGAGCAGTACTTC.

V and J are TRBV7-9 and TRBJ2-5; 7 nucleotides align to TRBD1. V lost 8 bases to trimming and J lost 6 bases; unmatched junction nucleotides: 12. Germline V lookup: CDR1 SEHNR, CDR2 FQNEAQ (reference sequence). The CDR3 contains 14 residues. The CDR3 region has the DNA TGTGCCAGCTGTTCGATGACAGGGTTACAGACCCAGTACTTC. Translation gives CASCSMTGLQTQYF.

The V call is TRBV7-2, the J call TRBJ2-3; D is perhaps TRBD2 (5 bases). Trimming removed 5 bases at V and 4 bases at J, with 16 bases between. The CDR3 has 15 amino acids. Germline V gives CDR1 SGHTA, CDR2 FQGNSA. CDR3 in amino acids: CASSLGLPSPDTQYF. CDR3 bases: TGTGCCAGCAGCCTTGGACTGCCCTCCCCAGATACGCAGTATTTT.